This T cell receptor (beta chain) was found in a study of T cell changes during pregnancy in multiple sclerosis. The assay was immunoSEQ multiplex PCR, and TCRdb's table has in-frame clones only and misses some. Counted here are 50,000 to 65,000 clones, roughly nine tenths occurring once; the ten biggest clones make up about 0.76%. CDR1 is LNHDA, CDR2 SQIVND, per germline (reference sequence). Trimming took 5 bases from V and 5 from J, leaving 16 bases between them. This CDR3 has 15 amino acids. The sequenced sample was CD4+ T cells from peripheral blood mononuclear cells, obtained in the first trimester of pregnancy. This TCR was sampled from a female donor with multiple sclerosis, enrolled in a pregnancy study. The J gene is TRBJ2-1, the V gene TRBV19; D is perhaps TRBD1 (5 bases). The CDR3 region has the DNA TGTGCCAGTAGTCGCTGGACACGGGCCGACAATGAGCAGTTCTTC. This encodes CASSRWTRADNEQFF.